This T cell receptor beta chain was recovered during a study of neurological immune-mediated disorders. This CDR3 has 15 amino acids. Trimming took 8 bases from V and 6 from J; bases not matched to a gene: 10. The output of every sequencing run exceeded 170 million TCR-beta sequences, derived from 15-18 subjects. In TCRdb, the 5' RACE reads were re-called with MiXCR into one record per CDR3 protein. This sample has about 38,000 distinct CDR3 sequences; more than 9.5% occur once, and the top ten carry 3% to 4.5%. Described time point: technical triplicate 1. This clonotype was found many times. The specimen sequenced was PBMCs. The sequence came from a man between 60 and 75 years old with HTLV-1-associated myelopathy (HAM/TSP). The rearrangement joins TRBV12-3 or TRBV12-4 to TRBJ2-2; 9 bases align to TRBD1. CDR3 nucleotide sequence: TGTGCCAGCGGCCCGGGACAGGGTTTTTCCGGGGAGCTGTTTTTT. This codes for CASGPGQGFSGELFF.